One and the same sample provided the 32 T cell receptor beta chains below, sequenced in a study of PD-L1 blockade in urothelial cancer. Sequencing was performed with immunoSEQ multiplex PCR; in TCRdb, only in-frame clones are kept and a portion is missing. The sample consists of some 100,000 clones, 91% of them appearing once. The specimen comprised PBMCs, sampled around atezolizumab (anti-PD-L1) treatment. The receptors originated from a woman aged 80 or over with urothelial cancer.

V is TRBV10-1 and J is TRBJ1-2; D unresolved. Germline V gene data show CDR1 as WNHNN and CDR2 as SYGVQD (reference sequence). The V end lost 5 bases, the J end lost 4 bases, and 11 bases lay between the germline ends. The CDR3 sequence is 13 residues long. As DNA, the CDR3 is TGCGCCAGCAGTCCTGCTTCCGGCTATGGCTACACCTTC. Amino acids: CASSPASGYGYTF.

The genes are TRBV5-1 and TRBJ2-7; 8 bases line up with TRBD1. The CDR3 covers 14 residues. The ends lost 0 bases at V and 5 bases at J; junction bases unmatched: 4. CDR1 and CDR2 from the germline V gene are SGHRS and YFSETQ. CDR3 residues: CASSLAQGANEQYF. The CDR3 DNA sequence: TGCGCCAGCAGCTTGGCTCAGGGGGCGAACGAGCAGTACTTC. The whole variable domain, filled in from reference TRBV5-1 and TRBJ2-7, reads KAGVTQTPRYLIKTRGQQVTLSCSPISGHRSVSWYQQTPGQGLQFLFEYFSETQRNKGNFPGRFSGRQFSNSRSEMNVSTLELGDSALYLCASSLAQGANEQYFGPGTRLTVT.

This clone was picked up one time. The V call is TRBV5-1, the J call TRBJ1-1; 8 nucleotides agree with TRBD1. With 5 bases clipped from V and 5 bases from J, the junction kept 5 bases outside the gene matches. Germline V lookup: CDR1 SGHRS, CDR2 YFSETQ. This CDR3 is built from 13 residues. The CDR3 sequence is CASSGQGRTEAFF. The CDR3 DNA sequence: TGCGCCAGCAGTGGACAGGGACGAACTGAAGCTTTCTTT.

The J gene is TRBJ1-2, the V gene TRBV6-4; TRBD1 aligns across 11 bases. The V gene's germline CDR1 is MRHNA and CDR2 SNTAGT. The J segment lost 7 bases and the V segment lost 2 bases, leaving 3 bases of the junction unmatched. The CDR3 runs to 14 residues. CDR3 sequence reads: CASSDGQGAGGYTF. CDR3 sequence (DNA): TGTGCCAGCAGTGACGGACAGGGGGCAGGTGGCTACACCTTC.

This clone appeared once. The chain links TRBV5-1 to TRBJ2-7, with D possibly matching TRBD1 (6 bases). V was shortened by 0 bases and J by 5 bases, with 18 bases between the two germline ends. Germline V gene data show CDR1 as SGHRS and CDR2 as YFSETQ. The CDR3 sequence is 16 residues long. The CDR3 is CASSLGGGQGSNEQYF. CDR3 DNA: TGCGCCAGCAGCTTGGGTGGGGGCCAGGGGAGCAACGAGCAGTACTTC.

The gene calls are TRBV7-2 and TRBJ2-2; TRBD1 matches at 10 bases. The CDR3 loop spans 15 amino acids. The trim removed 4 bases at V and 6 bases at J, leaving 5 bases unmatched. Germline V gives CDR1 SGHTA, CDR2 FQGNSA. DNA of the CDR3: TGTGCCAGCAGCTCGGGGACAGGGGCGGCCGGGGAGCTGTTTTTT. Residues: CASSSGTGAAGELFF.

The chain uses TRBV5-1 and TRBJ2-3, with TRBD1 matching over 7 bases. Trimming at V came to 5 bases and at J to 1 base, leaving 10 bases not matched to a gene. This CDR3 is 16 amino acids long. The V gene's germline CDR1 is SGHRS and CDR2 YFSETQ. The CDR3 loop is CASRQGNIVGTDTQYF. Written as DNA, the CDR3 is TGCGCCAGCAGACAGGGGAATATAGTGGGCACAGATACGCAGTATTTT.

This clone appeared a single time. The rearrangement links TRBV13 to TRBJ2-7, with a possible D match to TRBD1 (7 bases). Trimming left V 0 bases short and J 4 bases short, with 10 bases between. CDR3 length: 14 amino acids. Germline V lookup: CDR1 PRHDT, CDR2 FYEKMQ (reference sequence). The CDR3 DNA reads as TGTGCCAGCAGCTTAGGTCAGGGGGGATACGAGCAGTACTTC. The encoded protein is CASSLGQGGYEQYF.

DNA for the CDR3: TGTGCCAGCAGTGCGGACAGCGGCTACGAGCAGTACTTC. Translation: CASSADSGYEQYF. The rearrangement joins TRBV6-1 to TRBJ2-7, with a possible D match to TRBD1 (6 bases). Germline V gives CDR1 MNHNS, CDR2 SASEGT. Trimming removed 4 bases at V and 3 bases at J, with 10 bases between. The CDR3 runs to 13 residues.

The chain uses TRBV5-1 and TRBJ2-1; TRBD1 aligns across 9 bases. The germline CDR1 and CDR2 sequences are SGHRS and YFSETQ. The CDR3 runs to 16 residues. After removal of 4 bases from V and 1 base from J, the junction contained 6 bases not matched to a gene. This CDR3 is CASSARQGGSYNEQFF. The CDR3 DNA follows: TGCGCCAGCAGCGCCCGACAGGGGGGGTCCTACAATGAGCAGTTCTTC.

The CDR3 loop is CASSHRTSGRVETQYF. The DNA for the CDR3 is TGCGCCAGCAGTCATAGGACTAGCGGGAGGGTAGAGACCCAGTACTTC. The genes are TRBV10-2 and TRBJ2-5; 15 bases are a match to TRBD2. CDR3 size: 16 residues. Germline loops: CDR1 WSHSY, CDR2 SAAADI. J gave up 4 bases and V 5 bases, and 5 bases lay outside the gene matches.

The chain couples TRBV18 to TRBJ2-7; tentatively, D is TRBD2 (6 bases). Germline CDR1 KGHSH, CDR2 LQKENI. The V and J ends lost 3 bases and 1 base respectively, with 13 bases between them. The CDR3 runs 15 residues. The CDR3 region is CASSPSGRASYEQYF. The DNA for the CDR3 is TGTGCCAGCTCACCTAGCGGCAGGGCATCCTACGAGCAGTACTTC. The full variable domain, in which reference TRBV18 and TRBJ2-7 provide the parts outside the CDR3, is NAGVMQNPRHLVRRRGQEARLRCSPMKGHSHVYWYRQLPEEGLKFMVYLQKENIIDESGMPKERFSAEFPKEGPSILRIQQVVRGDSAAYFCASSPSGRASYEQYFGPGTRLTVT.

The chain is built from TRBV5-6 and TRBJ1-5; D call uncertain. Per germline, CDR1 SGHDT and CDR2 YYEEEE. This CDR3 has 14 residues. V lost 4 bases and J 4 bases, leaving 12 bases between the germline ends. The chain's CDR3 is CASSGRVGNQPQHF. The DNA of the CDR3 is TGTGCCAGCAGCGGGAGGGTGGGTAATCAGCCCCAGCATTTT.

J is TRBJ2-7 and V is TRBV7-3, with TRBD2 identical over 8 bases. The CDR3 contains 14 residues. The trim removed 5 bases at V and 2 bases at J, leaving 5 bases unmatched. From germline, CDR1 is SGHTA and CDR2 FQGTGA. CDR3 bases: TGTGCCAGCAGCCCCGGGGGGGGCGCCTACGAGCAGTACTTC. As protein: CASSPGGGAYEQYF.

This clone has just one count. The V gene is TRBV5-1, the J gene TRBJ2-1, with a weak D call TRBD1 (5 bases). The V gene's germline CDR1 is SGHRS and CDR2 YFSETQ. Trimming took off 0 bases at V and 9 bases at J, with 13 bases between the two ends. The CDR3 has 14 residues. The CDR3 spells CASSLDGARSEQFF. The DNA for the CDR3 is TGCGCCAGCAGCTTGGATGGGGCACGTAGTGAGCAGTTCTTC. Full variable domain (remainder filled in from reference TRBV5-1 and TRBJ2-1): KAGVTQTPRYLIKTRGQQVTLSCSPISGHRSVSWYQQTPGQGLQFLFEYFSETQRNKGNFPGRFSGRQFSNSRSEMNVSTLELGDSALYLCASSLDGARSEQFFGPGTRLTVL.

The rearrangement uses TRBV10-1 and TRBJ1-3; weak D call: TRBD1 (6 bases). This CDR3 is 16 amino acids long. V was pared by 2 bases and J by 0 bases, with 11 bases between. CDR1 and CDR2 from the germline V gene are WNHNN and SYGVQD (reference sequence). CDR3 nucleotides: TGCGCCAGCAGTGAGCACCCGACAGGCTCTGGAAACACCATATATTTT. Amino acids: CASSEHPTGSGNTIYF.

The chain recombines TRBV6-1 with TRBJ1-1, with a possible D match to TRBD1 (6 bases). This CDR3 is built from 13 residues. Per germline, CDR1 MNHNS and CDR2 SASEGT. The V end was cut by 11 bases, the J end by 0 bases, with 13 bases between. DNA for the CDR3: TGTGCCGGTGGGACAACCATGAACACTGAAGCTTTCTTT. Residues: CAGGTTMNTEAFF.

Here the CDR3 reads CASSLVSVRSYTF. CDR3 DNA sequence: TGTGCCAGCAGCTTGGTGTCAGTACGTAGCTACACCTTC. The V and J genes are TRBV5-4 and TRBJ1-2, with D unclear. The germline V gene has CDR1 SGHNT and CDR2 YYREEE (reference sequence). Trimming stripped 0 bases from V and 9 bases from J, with 12 bases between. This CDR3 spans 13 amino acids. The whole variable domain, remainder taken from reference TRBV5-4 and TRBJ1-2, is ETGVTQSPTHLIKTRGQQVTLRCSSQSGHNTVSWYQQALGQGPQFIFQYYREEENGRGNFPPRFSGLQFPNYSSELNVNALELDDSALYLCASSLVSVRSYTFGSGTRLTVV.

The chain links TRBV11-2 to TRBJ2-2; D gene unclear. Trimming removed 6 bases at V and 4 bases at J, with 12 bases between. Germline V lookup: CDR1 SGHAT, CDR2 FQNNGV. This CDR3 contains 14 residues. The DNA for the CDR3 is TGTGCCAGCAGGCGAATAGTTGGCACCGGGGAGCTGTTTTTT. Its translation: CASRRIVGTGELFF.

V gene TRBV9 combines with J gene TRBJ2-2; D might be TRBD2 (5 bases). This CDR3 comprises 13 residues. V shed 7 bases and J shed 4 bases, with 11 bases lying between them. The germline V gene encodes CDR1 SGDLS and CDR2 YYNGEE. The CDR3 DNA follows: TGTGCCAGCGATGCGGGTATCACCGGGGAGCTGTTTTTT. Residues: CASDAGITGELFF.

This chain uses TRBV4-2 with TRBJ1-2; 10 bases fit TRBD1. The ends lost 4 bases at V and 3 bases at J; junction bases unmatched: 11. The CDR3 has 17 residues. Germline V gene sequence: CDR1 LGHNA, CDR2 YNFKEQ. This CDR3 reads CASSRIGRDRGDYGYTF. DNA of the CDR3: TGTGCCAGCAGCCGAATCGGGCGGGACAGGGGCGACTATGGCTACACCTTC.

This rearrangement joins TRBV28 to TRBJ2-2, with TRBD2 as a possible D gene (6 bases). The CDR3 is 14 residues long. V shed 5 bases and J shed 2 bases, with 9 bases lying between them. Germline CDR1 MDHEN, CDR2 SYDVKM. For the CDR3, the DNA is TGTGCCAGCAGTAGGGGACTCAACACCGGGGAGCTGTTTTTT. Translated, it gives CASSRGLNTGELFF.

The chain recombines TRBV10-3 with TRBJ2-7, with TRBD2 as a possible D gene (5 bases). Germline CDR1 and CDR2: ENHRY and SYGVKD. The CDR3 is made up of 13 amino acids. V gave up 6 bases and J gave up 7 bases, with 16 bases separating them. CDR3 amino acids: CAIRRTSPGEQYF. CDR3 sequence (DNA): TGTGCCATCAGAAGGACTTCCCCCGGGGAGCAGTACTTC.

The V and J genes are TRBV14 and TRBJ2-2, with D uncertain. This CDR3 has 13 amino acids. Germline V gene lookup returns CDR1 SGHDN and CDR2 FVKESK. Trimming removed 0 bases at V and 9 bases at J, with 8 bases between. Here the CDR3 reads CASSQDLGWELFF. The CDR3, as DNA: TGTGCCAGCAGCCAAGATCTGGGCTGGGAGCTGTTTTTT.

This chain links TRBV11-3 with TRBJ2-7; TRBD2 matches at 11 bases. This CDR3 is 15 amino acids long. V trimming: 4 bases; J trimming: 3 bases; junction bases outside the gene matches: 5. Germline CDR1 is SGHNT and CDR2 is YENEEA. In DNA form, the CDR3 reads TGTGCCAGCAGCTACGCTAGCGGGAGGTTCTACGAGCAGTACTTC. This sequence encodes CASSYASGRFYEQYF.

The chain links TRBV7-3 to TRBJ2-1; 10 bases are shared with TRBD1. The CDR3 consists of 14 residues. V dropped 4 bases and J dropped 7; count of bases not matched to a gene: 4. Germline-derived CDR1 and CDR2 are SGHTA and FQGTGA. This CDR3 reads CASSSGQGRNEQFF. Here the CDR3 DNA reads TGTGCCAGCAGCTCGGGACAGGGGAGGAATGAGCAGTTCTTC.

V and J are TRBV19 and TRBJ2-1; D unclear. The CDR3 is 13 amino acids. V was pared by 5 bases and J by 5 bases, with 10 bases between. Looked up from germline, CDR1 is LNHDA and CDR2 is SQIVND (reference sequence). The CDR3 DNA sequence: TGTGCCAGTAGTCCTTTTATCGACAATGAGCAGTTCTTC. Translated, it gives CASSPFIDNEQFF.

The chain employs TRBV7-9 and TRBJ2-7; 11 nucleotides agree with TRBD1. The ends lost 2 bases at V and 5 bases at J; junction bases unmatched: 2. CDR1 and CDR2 from the germline V gene are SEHNR and FQNEAQ (reference sequence). CDR3 size: 14 residues. This chain's CDR3 is CASSLRTGGNEQYF. CDR3 bases: TGTGCCAGCAGCTTAAGGACAGGGGGCAACGAGCAGTACTTC.

The chain combines TRBV2 with TRBJ2-1, with TRBD2 matching over 7 bases. V gave up 6 bases and J gave up 0 bases; unmatched junction bases: 5. This CDR3 spans 15 amino acids. Germline loops: CDR1 SNHLY, CDR2 FYNNEI. The CDR3 spells CASRPGGLSYNEQFF. In DNA, the CDR3 is TGTGCCAGCAGGCCGGGAGGCCTCTCCTACAATGAGCAGTTCTTC.

The chain uses TRBV6-1 and TRBJ1-1; the match to TRBD1 covers 9 bases. Germline CDR1 and CDR2: MNHNS and SASEGT. The J segment lost 7 bases and the V segment lost 4 bases, leaving 13 bases of the junction unmatched. This CDR3 comprises 16 residues. CDR3 residues: CASSAALGQGKNEAFF. In nucleotides, the CDR3 is TGTGCCAGCAGTGCCGCCCTGGGACAGGGTAAGAATGAAGCTTTCTTT.

This clone was observed many times. The gene calls are TRBV6-4 and TRBJ2-3; TRBD2 matches 7 bases. CDR3 length: 14 residues. With 3 bases clipped from V and 2 bases from J, the junction kept 2 bases outside the gene matches. CDR1 and CDR2 (germline): MRHNA, SNTAGT. DNA of the CDR3: TGTGCCAGCAGTGAGGGGGGGGTCACAGATACGCAGTATTTT. It translates to CASSEGGVTDTQYF.

The rearrangement joins TRBV5-1 to TRBJ2-2; possibly TRBD2 for D (5 bases). V gave up 3 bases and J gave up 6 bases, with 18 bases separating them. CDR3 length: 16 residues. Germline V lookup: CDR1 SGHRS, CDR2 YFSETQ. The CDR3 protein is CASSSGITILAGELFF. DNA of the CDR3: TGCGCCAGCAGCTCCGGGATCACCATTCTCGCCGGGGAGCTGTTTTTT.